The subject of this entry is one T cell receptor (beta chain). The source of the sample is a study of blood T cell repertoires in COVID-19. As processed by the authors: By means of reference gene primer amplification, nucleated cell counts were estimated. Generated by immunoSEQ multiplex PCR, the TCRdb table keeps only in-frame clones and is missing some. V and J calls and clone size are copied from that table; D and trimming were computed from the DNA. The sample yields about 47,000 clones, 80% to 85% seen once. The V and J ends lost 0 bases and 4 bases respectively, with 16 bases between them. Germline CDR1 is LGHNA and CDR2 is YNFKEQ. The CDR3 is made up of 17 amino acids.

The sequence was obtained from a human donor with acute or convalescent COVID-19. The donor label of this sample is uncertain. The J gene is TRBJ1-5, the V gene TRBV4-2; D gene uncertain. Input material: peripheral blood. This CDR3 reads CASSQDRVSLSNQPQHF. The CDR3 DNA sequence: TGTGCCAGCAGCCAAGATCGAGTTTCGCTGAGTAATCAGCCCCAGCATTTT.